These 10 T cell receptor beta chains share one sample of origin, sequenced in a study of CD8 T cells in ankylosing spondylitis. A single record per CDR3 protein comes from TCRdb applying MiXCR to the 5' RACE reads. The sample includes 10,000 to 15,000 distinct CDR3 sequences, 2.8% seen only once; the top ten take around 10%. Sequenced: blood, either unsorted or a sorted T cell fraction (not recorded which). All receptors come from a male donor with ankylosing spondylitis or in good health (not recorded which).

This clonotype was seen many times. The gene calls are TRBV9 and TRBJ2-5, with a possible D match to TRBD1 (6 bases). There are 16 residues in the CDR3. V gave up 3 bases and J gave up 0 bases, with 15 bases separating them. CDR1 SGDLS and CDR2 YYNGEE come from the germline V gene. CDR3 loop: CASSAGHQMYQETQYF. The DNA for the CDR3 is TGTGCCAGCAGCGCGGGACACCAAATGTACCAAGAGACCCAGTACTTC. The whole variable domain, filled in from reference TRBV9 and TRBJ2-5, reads DSGVTQTPKHLITATGQRVTLRCSPRSGDLSVYWYQQSLDQGLQFLIQYYNGEERAKGNILERFSAQQFPDLHSELNLSSLELGDSALYFCASSAGHQMYQETQYFGPGTRLLVL.

By share, this clonotype counts as medium-sized. The V and J genes are TRBV9 and TRBJ2-5; either TRBD1 or TRBD2 may fit D (6 bases each). This CDR3 is 14 amino acids long. V was clipped by 0 bases and J by 10 bases, with 16 bases between them. CDR1 and CDR2 (germline): SGDLS, YYNGEE. CDR3 nucleotides: TGTGCCAGCAGCGTAGAATGGGGGGCAAGGGACCAGTACTTC. Protein product: CASSVEWGARDQYF.

In its sample, this clonotype was seen many times. The chain employs TRBV9 and TRBJ1-2, with unresolved D. Trimming stripped 3 bases from V and 6 bases from J, with 12 bases between. This CDR3 is built from 13 residues. Germline loops: CDR1 SGDLS, CDR2 YYNGEE. The CDR3 DNA is TGTGCCAGCAGCGAGCTAATTCACGATGGCTACACCTTC. The encoded protein is CASSELIHDGYTF.

This clonotype was detected ten times or more. This chain links TRBV9 with TRBJ2-3; D uncertain. Trimming removed 0 bases at V and 7 bases at J, with 9 bases between. The CDR3 has 13 residues. Germline assignment: CDR1 SGDLS and CDR2 YYNGEE. The CDR3 coding sequence is TGTGCCAGCAGCGTAGCCCCAACGTATACGCAGTATTTT. Residues: CASSVAPTYTQYF.

There are many counts of this clonotype. The rearrangement joins TRBV23-1 to TRBJ2-3, with D possibly being TRBD1 or TRBD2 (5 bases each). TRBV23-1 is an ORF for which the function is uncertain. Trimming removed 9 bases at V and 1 base at J, with 11 bases between. The CDR3 extends over 13 amino acids. This chain's CDR3 is CARWGLRTDTQYF. CDR3 DNA: TGCGCCAGGTGGGGGTTGCGCACAGATACGCAGTATTTT.

This clonotype has ten or more counts. The CDR3 region is CASSALSGGPWETQYF. For the CDR3, the DNA is TGTGCCAGCAGCGCGTTGAGCGGGGGGCCTTGGGAGACCCAGTACTTC. J is TRBJ2-5 and V is TRBV9; 9 nucleotides line up with TRBD2. After removal of 3 bases from V and 5 bases from J, the junction contained 11 bases not matched to a gene. Per germline, CDR1 SGDLS and CDR2 YYNGEE. The CDR3 totals 16 residues.

This clonotype was seen many times. This chain connects TRBV9 to TRBJ1-2, with a weak D call TRBD1 (5 bases). The germline gives CDR1 SGDLS, CDR2 YYNGEE. Trimming stripped 0 bases from V and 4 bases from J, with 13 bases between. The CDR3 is 15 amino acids. DNA for the CDR3: TGTGCCAGCAGCGTAGCCTTAGGCGGGACCTATGGCTACACCTTC. Protein: CASSVALGGTYGYTF. Using reference TRBV9 and TRBJ1-2 for the parts outside the CDR3, the full variable domain is DSGVTQTPKHLITATGQRVTLRCSPRSGDLSVYWYQQSLDQGLQFLIQYYNGEERAKGNILERFSAQQFPDLHSELNLSSLELGDSALYFCASSVALGGTYGYTFGSGTRLTVV.

In this sample, this clonotype turned up many times. The gene calls are TRBV9 and TRBJ2-3; D is perhaps TRBD2 (6 bases). With 7 bases removed from V and 1 base from J, the gap between germline ends came to 10 bases. Germline lookup yields CDR1 SGDLS and CDR2 YYNGEE. The CDR3 spans 13 residues. This CDR3 reads CASERVGTDTQYF. For the CDR3, the DNA is TGTGCCAGCGAGCGGGTGGGCACAGATACGCAGTATTTT.

The chain links TRBV9 to TRBJ1-1, with no clear D. The CDR3 loop spans 16 amino acids. The germline V gene has CDR1 SGDLS and CDR2 YYNGEE. The V gene lost 1 base and the J gene lost 1 base, with 14 bases spanning the gap. The CDR3 DNA is TGTGCCAGCAGCGTAACCGGGGAAACGGGGAACACTGAAGCTTTCTTT. It codes for CASSVTGETGNTEAFF.

This clonotype was counted ten times or more. V and J are TRBV9 and TRBJ2-5, with D unclear. The CDR3 has 14 residues. Per the germline V gene, CDR1 is SGDLS and CDR2 is YYNGEE. The germline V and J ends were trimmed by 0 bases and 2 bases, with 8 bases remaining between them. CDR3 DNA sequence: TGTGCCAGCAGCGTAGGAGGCCGACAAGAGACCCAGTACTTC. Translated: CASSVGGRQETQYF.